Listed here are 28 T cell receptor beta chains from one sample, sequenced in a study of response to subunit inactivated influenza vaccine. TCRdb analysed the RT-PCR reads with MiXCR anew, one entry per CDR3 protein. This table has about 540,000 distinct CDR3 sequences, 20% to 25% appearing once. This sample was also put to use in a study of T cells expressing NK-cell markers. That study reports: 5'RACE template switching with UMIs generated TCR beta cDNA.

Sequenced material: CD4+ T cells sorted from PBMCs, taken roughly 13 days after vaccination. The receptors here all came from a man aged 45-65 years who received an inactivated influenza vaccine.

The rearrangement uses TRBV7-8 and TRBJ2-2, with 7 bases aligning to TRBD2. Germline CDR1 reads SGHVS; CDR2 reads FQNEAQ. The CDR3 has 14 residues. After removal of 6 bases from V and 5 bases from J, the junction contained 6 bases not matched to a gene. The CDR3 sequence: CASRGGSSTGELFF. CDR3 in DNA: TGTGCCAGCAGGGGCGGGAGTTCGACCGGGGAGCTGTTTTTT. Full variable domain (outside the CDR3, taken from reference TRBV7-8 and TRBJ2-2): GAGVSQSPRYKVAKRGQDVALRCDPISGHVSLFWYQQALGQGPEFLTYFQNEAQLDKSGLPSDRFFAERPEGSVSTLKIQRTQQEDSAVYLCASRGGSSTGELFFGEGSRLTVL.

J is TRBJ1-1 and V is TRBV29-1, with D uncertain. The germline V and J ends were trimmed by 3 bases and 3 bases, with 17 bases remaining between them. Germline lookup yields CDR1 SQVTM and CDR2 ANQGSEA. The CDR3 covers 15 residues. CDR3 in DNA: TGCAGCGTTGACCCGGTCAACGTCGGGGACACTGAAGCTTTCTTT. As protein: CSVDPVNVGDTEAFF.

This clonotype was seen a few times. The rearrangement joins TRBV12-3 or TRBV12-4 to TRBJ1-2, with D perhaps matching TRBD1 (5 bases). The CDR3 loop spans 13 amino acids. The V end was cut by 2 bases, the J end by 6 bases, with 10 bases between. The CDR3 is CASSLSQGDGYTF. The CDR3 DNA sequence: TGTGCCAGCAGTTTAAGCCAGGGAGATGGCTACACCTTC.

Ten or more counts support this clonotype. The CDR3 protein is CASSQGEGQPQHF. CDR3 DNA: TGCGCCAGCAGCCAAGGGGAAGGTCAGCCCCAGCATTTT. The chain joins TRBV4-3 to TRBJ1-5, with D unclear. Germline V gene sequence: CDR1 LGHNA, CDR2 YSLEER. Trimming shortened V by 1 base and J by 6 bases, and 7 bases separated the two germline ends. The CDR3 is made up of 13 amino acids.

The chain carries TRBV10-3 and TRBJ2-7; 8 nucleotides match TRBD2. V was clipped by 5 bases and J by 4 bases; unmatched bases: 7. Germline assignment: CDR1 ENHRY and CDR2 SYGVKD. CDR3 size: 14 residues. The CDR3 region is CAISSRGGSYEQYF. DNA for the CDR3: TGTGCCATCAGTTCCCGGGGGGGCTCTTACGAGCAGTACTTC.

The chain employs TRBV18 and TRBJ2-4; D gene ambiguous. The CDR3 has 16 residues. Germline V CDR1 and CDR2: KGHSH, LQKENI. Trimming pared 0 bases from V and 4 bases from J, leaving 13 bases between. CDR3 loop: CASSPPLGQSKNIQYF. As DNA, the CDR3 is TGTGCCAGCTCACCACCGTTGGGCCAGAGTAAAAACATTCAGTACTTC.

The chain recombines TRBV5-1 with TRBJ2-1, with 9 bases matching TRBD2. Germline V CDR1 and CDR2: SGHRS, YFSETQ. With 0 bases clipped from V and 2 bases from J, the junction kept 9 bases outside the gene matches. The CDR3 runs to 18 residues. The chain's CDR3 is CASSLERLSGSAYNEQFF. DNA for the CDR3: TGCGCCAGCAGCTTGGAACGACTTAGCGGGAGCGCCTACAATGAGCAGTTCTTC.

V usage is TRBV6-1 and J usage is TRBJ2-3; 8 nucleotides match TRBD2. Germline trimming cut 5 bases from V and 2 bases from J; bases unmatched to any gene: 15. From germline, CDR1 is MNHNS and CDR2 SASEGT. CDR3 length equals 18 residues. CDR3 protein: CASSPYLVSGRNTDTQYF. The CDR3 nucleotides are TGTGCCAGCAGTCCATATTTGGTCAGCGGGAGAAACACAGATACGCAGTATTTT.

This chain connects TRBV5-1 to TRBJ2-1; 12 positions agree with TRBD2. This CDR3 has 16 amino acids. The V gene's germline CDR1 is SGHRS and CDR2 YFSETQ. The V and J ends lost 0 bases and 6 bases, in that order; junction bases with no gene match: 4. CDR3 region: CASSLGPSGGANEQFF. The CDR3 region has the DNA TGCGCCAGCAGCTTGGGCCCTAGCGGGGGGGCCAATGAGCAGTTCTTC.

With respect to this clonotype: The DNA is left out, because the CDR3 cannot be placed on it with certainty; the CDR3 is given as TCRdb lists it. The chain has TRBV7-9 and TRBJ1-2; TRBD1, as called in the table, went unchecked against the DNA. Including both end residues, the CDR3 is 13 amino acids long. From germline, CDR1 is SEHNR and CDR2 FQNEAQ (reference sequence). The CDR3 region is CASSPWGQGSFIF.

This clonotype was seen only a few times. The rearrangement links TRBV5-6 to TRBJ1-3; unclear D gene. CDR1 and CDR2 from the germline V gene are SGHDT and YYEEEE. Trimming stripped 4 bases from V and 2 bases from J, with 10 bases between. The CDR3 runs to 14 residues. The CDR3 is CASSDRRAGNTIYF. DNA for the CDR3: TGTGCCAGCAGCGATAGGAGGGCTGGAAACACCATATATTTT. Filled out from reference TRBV5-6 and TRBJ1-3, the complete variable domain reads DAGVTQSPTHLIKTRGQQVTLRCSPKSGHDTVSWYQQALGQGPQFIFQYYEEEERQRGNFPDRFSGHQFPNYSSELNVNALLLGDSALYLCASSDRRAGNTIYFGEGSWLTVV.

The V gene is TRBV7-2, the J gene TRBJ2-5; D is unclear. There are 14 residues in the CDR3. Per germline, CDR1 SGHTA and CDR2 FQGNSA. Between the trimmed V and J ends, which lost 5 bases and 7 bases, there was a span of 17 bases. The CDR3 here is CASSLTADGGTQYF. Written as DNA, the CDR3 is TGTGCCAGCAGCCTTACCGCGGATGGCGGGACCCAGTACTTC.

The V call is TRBV10-2, the J call TRBJ2-2, with TRBD1 matching over 7 bases. J lost 8 bases, V lost 7 bases, and 10 bases had no gene match. Per the germline V gene, CDR1 is WSHSY and CDR2 is SAAADI. The CDR3 has 14 amino acids. CDR3 sequence reads: CASNTGVTEGELFF. DNA of the CDR3: TGCGCCAGCAATACAGGGGTGACCGAAGGGGAGCTGTTTTTT.

This clonotype showed up just a few times. V usage is TRBV15 and J usage is TRBJ2-3; TRBD1 matches at 10 bases. Germline CDR1 LNHNV, CDR2 YYDKDF (reference sequence). The V segment lost 3 bases and the J segment 3 bases; nucleotides outside the gene matches: 3. The CDR3 length is 15 residues. CDR3 in amino acids: CATSRGTGATDTQYF. As DNA, the CDR3 is TGTGCCACCAGCAGGGGGACAGGGGCGACAGATACGCAGTATTTT. Variable domain in full (rest from reference TRBV15 and TRBJ2-3): DAMVIQNPRYQVTQFGKPVTLSCSQTLNHNVMYWYQQKSSQAPKLLFHYYDKDFNNEADTPDNFQSRRPNTSFCFLDIRSPGLGDTAMYLCATSRGTGATDTQYFGPGTRLTVL.

The table lists this clonotype with a few counts. The chain is built from TRBV7-2 and TRBJ1-2; TRBD1 agrees at 7 bases. V lost 6 bases to trimming and J lost 6 bases; unmatched junction nucleotides: 7. The CDR3 has 13 amino acids. Per germline, CDR1 SGHTA and CDR2 FQGNSA. CDR3 bases: TGTGCCAGCAGGCCGACAGGGTATGATGGCTACACCTTC. Its protein is CASRPTGYDGYTF.

This clonotype was picked up one time. This chain connects TRBV18 to TRBJ2-5, with 7 bases aligning to TRBD2. From germline, CDR1 is KGHSH and CDR2 LQKENI. The V segment lost 0 bases and the J segment 4 bases; nucleotides outside the gene matches: 11. This CDR3 has 17 amino acids. The CDR3 DNA is TGTGCCAGCTCACCACCAATGGCGGGAGATGTAGTAGAGACCCAGTACTTC. This gives the protein CASSPPMAGDVVETQYF.

This clonotype was seen only a few times. This chain uses TRBV5-6 with TRBJ1-2; D is perhaps TRBD1 (6 bases). Per the germline V gene, CDR1 is SGHDT and CDR2 is YYEEEE. The CDR3 totals 12 residues. V gave up 2 bases and J gave up 10 bases, with 12 bases separating them. CDR3 protein: CASSFGQGIYTF. The CDR3 nucleotides read TGTGCCAGCAGCTTCGGGCAGGGGATCTACACCTTC.

This clonotype was picked up a small number of times. The chain couples TRBV11-2 to TRBJ2-2; D is unresolved. This CDR3 is built from 13 residues. The V gene's germline CDR1 is SGHAT and CDR2 FQNNGV. V was pared by 3 bases and J by 3 bases, with 5 bases between. This CDR3 reads CASSFTDTGELFF. The CDR3, as DNA: TGTGCCAGCAGCTTTACCGACACCGGGGAGCTGTTTTTT.

This clonotype occurred once. The rearrangement uses TRBV2 and TRBJ2-2; D is possibly TRBD1 (6 bases). The length of the CDR3 is 15 residues. The germline CDR1 and CDR2 sequences are SNHLY and FYNNEI. The V end was cut by 7 bases, the J end by 0 bases, with 12 bases between. This chain's CDR3 is CASKLGAPNTGELFF. The CDR3 DNA is TGTGCCAGCAAGCTGGGGGCTCCGAACACCGGGGAGCTGTTTTTT.

This clonotype was seen ten or more times. V and J are TRBV21-1 and TRBJ1-6; the table's D call, TRBD1, was not checked against the DNA. TRBV21-1 represents a pseudogene. The CDR3 loop spans 17 amino acids. The CDR3: CASSKVGQKPYNSPLHF. For the CDR3, the DNA is TGTGCCAGCAGCAAAGTAGGACAGAAGCCTTATAATTCACCCCTCCACTTT.

This chain links TRBV7-9 with TRBJ2-7; 9 nucleotides match TRBD1. CDR3 size: 13 residues. The trim removed 3 bases at V and 5 bases at J, leaving 2 bases unmatched. Germline loops: CDR1 SEHNR, CDR2 FQNEAQ (reference sequence). In DNA form, the CDR3 reads TGTGCCAGCAGCTTCGGGACAGGGAACGAGCAGTACTTC. Protein: CASSFGTGNEQYF.

DNA for the CDR3: TGTGCCAGCAGCCAAGAAATCCGCGGCTATGGCTACACCTTC. Protein: CASSQEIRGYGYTF. The genes are TRBV3-1 and TRBJ1-2; D remains ambiguous. V was trimmed by 0 bases and J by 4 bases, leaving 9 bases between them. Germline CDR1 LGHDT, CDR2 YNNKEL (reference sequence). The CDR3 is made up of 14 amino acids.

The rearrangement joins TRBV28 to TRBJ2-1, with TRBD2 identical over 7 bases. CDR1 and CDR2 from the germline V gene are MDHEN and SYDVKM. CDR3 size: 14 residues. The V and J ends lost 8 bases and 3 bases, in that order; junction bases with no gene match: 7. CDR3 bases: TGTGCCAGCCGACGGGGAGGGGACTACAATGAGCAGTTCTTC. It encodes CASRRGGDYNEQFF. The whole variable domain, remainder taken from reference TRBV28 and TRBJ2-1, is DVKVTQSSRYLVKRTGEKVFLECVQDMDHENMFWYRQDPGLGLRLIYFSYDVKMKEKGDIPEGYSVSREKKERFSLILESASTNQTSMYLCASRRGGDYNEQFFGPGTRLTVL.

J is TRBJ2-7 and V is TRBV10-3; 8 nucleotides align to TRBD2. This CDR3 has 15 residues. CDR1 is ENHRY, CDR2 SYGVKD, per germline. Germline trimming cut 8 bases from V and 4 bases from J; bases unmatched to any gene: 13. CDR3 sequence: CAIAPVSGIQYEQYF. In DNA, the CDR3 is TGTGCCATCGCCCCTGTTAGCGGGATCCAGTACGAGCAGTACTTC.

This clonotype was observed a handful of times. The rearrangement uses TRBV20-1 and TRBJ2-1; 9 nucleotides agree with TRBD2. Germline CDR1 and CDR2: DFQATT and SNEGSKA (reference sequence). Germline trimming cut 3 bases from V and 2 bases from J; bases unmatched to any gene: 14. CDR3 length: 18 amino acids. CDR3 in DNA: TGCAGTGCTAGGAAACAGGGGACTAGCTTTCAGACCTACAATGAGCAGTTCTTC. As protein: CSARKQGTSFQTYNEQFF.

The chain combines TRBV29-1 with TRBJ2-7; D tentatively reads TRBD1 or TRBD2 (5 bases each). The CDR3 sequence is 11 residues long. Germline loops: CDR1 SQVTM, CDR2 ANQGSEA. The germline V and J ends were trimmed by 3 bases and 6 bases, with 9 bases remaining between them. CDR3 amino acids: CSVDSGGEQYF. The CDR3 region has the DNA TGCAGCGTTGATTCTGGGGGCGAGCAGTACTTC.

The chain carries TRBV7-2 and TRBJ2-1; 9 bases are shared with TRBD2. V trimming: 2 bases; J trimming: 4 bases; junction bases outside the gene matches: 9. Germline V gene sequence: CDR1 SGHTA, CDR2 FQGNSA. The CDR3 loop spans 17 amino acids. The CDR3 loop is CASSLTPLTSGYNEQFF. The CDR3 DNA is TGTGCCAGCAGCTTAACCCCCCTGACTAGCGGATACAATGAGCAGTTCTTC.

This rearrangement joins TRBV12-3 or TRBV12-4 to TRBJ1-2; TRBD1 agrees at 7 bases. The CDR3 consists of 13 residues. V shed 1 base and J 6 bases; nucleotides not matched to a gene: 2. The CDR3 DNA follows: TGTGCCAGCAGTTTAGAGGGACAGAATGGCTACACCTTC. It is translated as CASSLEGQNGYTF.